This T cell receptor beta chain was captured in a study of blood T cell repertoires in COVID-19. Study information: COVID-19 samples collected from the United States, Italy and Spain covered acute and convalescent phases. Sample material is recorded as cDNA or gDNA derived from T cells, B-cell-depleted T cells, or PBMCs.

Methods used by the authors: Estimation of nucleated cell counts was performed using reference gene primer amplification. Method: immunoSEQ multiplex PCR; TCRdb's copy keeps in-frame clones and lacks some. From that table come the V and J calls and clone size; the DNA was used to work out D and trimming. In the table there are roughly 320,000 clones, more than 85% of which are singletons. In germline, CDR1 is LGHDT, CDR2 YNNKEL (reference sequence). CDR3 length equals 18 residues. With 4 bases clipped from V and 0 bases from J, the junction kept 9 bases outside the gene matches. The cohort comprised adults aged about 18 to 100 years residing in under 25 US areas.

The chain joins TRBV3-1 (or the pseudogene TRBV3-2) to TRBJ2-6; 7 nucleotides line up with TRBD1. The receptor comes from a woman between 25 and 40 years old who had been exposed to COVID-19. The material sequenced was PBMCs or T cells enriched from blood (not recorded which). As DNA, the CDR3 is TGTGCCAGCAGCCCGAGGACAGGCCAGCTCTCTGGGGCCAACGTCCTGACTTTC. Translated, it gives CASSPRTGQLSGANVLTF.